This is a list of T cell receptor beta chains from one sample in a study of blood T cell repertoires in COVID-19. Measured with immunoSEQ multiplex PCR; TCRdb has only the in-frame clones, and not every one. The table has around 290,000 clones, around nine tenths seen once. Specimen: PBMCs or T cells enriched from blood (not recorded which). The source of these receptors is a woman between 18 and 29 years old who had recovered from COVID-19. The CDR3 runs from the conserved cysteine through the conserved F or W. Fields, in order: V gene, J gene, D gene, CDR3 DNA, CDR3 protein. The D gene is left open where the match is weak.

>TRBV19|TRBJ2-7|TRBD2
TGTGCCAGTAGTAGACTAGCGGGAGATGTGTACGAGCAGTACTTC
CASSRLAGDVYEQYF
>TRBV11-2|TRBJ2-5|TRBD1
TGTGCCAGCAGCAGGCCAGGGGGCGCTGGGCAAGAGACCCAGTACTTC
CASSRPGGAGQETQYF
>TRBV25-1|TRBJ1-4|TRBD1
TGTGCCAGCAGTGAAGGGACAGCTAATGAAAAACTGTTTTTT
CASSEGTANEKLFF
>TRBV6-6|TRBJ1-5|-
TGTGCCAGCACCCCGACAGGATATAGCAATCAGCCCCAGCATTTT
CASTPTGYSNQPQHF
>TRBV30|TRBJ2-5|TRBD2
TGTGCCTGGGATATGACTAGCGGGGCGGAGACCCAGTACTTC
CAWDMTSGAETQYF
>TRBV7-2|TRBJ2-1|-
TGTGCCAGCAGCCCCGGTTTGAACAATGAGCAGTTCTTC
CASSPGLNNEQFF
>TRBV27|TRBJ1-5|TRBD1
TGTGCCAGCAGCTCTCTCTTCCGGGACAGGGGATTGGGGCAGCCCCAGCATTTT
CASSSLFRDRGLGQPQHF
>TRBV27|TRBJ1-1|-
TGTGCCAGCAGTTCATTCCCCAGGGGAGGGGACACTGAAGCTTTCTTT
CASSSFPRGGDTEAFF
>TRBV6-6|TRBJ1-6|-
TGTGCCAGCAGTACCGGGACAAATTCACCCCTCCACTTT
CASSTGTNSPLHF
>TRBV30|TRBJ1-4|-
TGTGCCTGGACAGGGGCTAATGAAAAACTGTTTTTT
CAWTGANEKLFF
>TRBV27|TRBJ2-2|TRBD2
TGTGCCAGCAGCCCTAGCGGGGGGAACCCCGGGGAGCTGTTTTTT
CASSPSGGNPGELFF
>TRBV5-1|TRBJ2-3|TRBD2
TGCGCCAGCAGCCCATATGTAGCGGGAGAGGGCACAGATACGCAGTATTTT
CASSPYVAGEGTDTQYF
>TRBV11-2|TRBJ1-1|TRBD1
TGTGCCAGCAGCCTCGACAGGGACACTGAAGCTTTCTTT
CASSLDRDTEAFF